The 28 T cell receptor beta chains reported below all come from one sample, sequenced in a study of blood T cell repertoires in COVID-19. Profiled with immunoSEQ multiplex PCR; TCRdb holds only in-frame clones, not every one. The sample carries over 250,000 clones, around nine tenths recorded once. The sample was PBMCs or T cells enriched from blood (not recorded which). The receptor source for this set is a young woman who had recovered from COVID-19.

CDR3 nucleotides: TGTGCCAGCAGCCAAGATCGGACTCCGGCTCGAGCGGGGGGGCCGATTCGCCCCTACAATGAGCAGTTCTTC. Its protein product is CASSQDRTPARAGGPIRPYNEQFF. The rearrangement uses TRBV3-1 (or the pseudogene TRBV3-2) and TRBJ2-1; TRBD2 aligns across 10 bases. The germline CDR1 and CDR2 sequences are LGHDT and YNNKEL (reference sequence). The CDR3 spans 24 residues. V dropped 0 bases and J dropped 2; count of bases not matched to a gene: 25.

The chain joins TRBV4-3 to TRBJ2-2; TRBD1 matches at 8 bases. Looked up from germline, CDR1 is LGHNA and CDR2 is YSLEER. V lost 4 bases to trimming and J lost 6 bases; unmatched junction nucleotides: 4. The CDR3 covers 14 residues. In DNA form, the CDR3 reads TGCGCCAGCAGCCCGCGGACAGGGCCCGGGGAGCTGTTTTTT. Its protein product is CASSPRTGPGELFF.

The chain joins TRBV14 to TRBJ1-4; 7 bases align to TRBD1. The V gene's germline CDR1 is SGHDN and CDR2 FVKESK. CDR3 length equals 14 residues. The J segment lost 8 bases and the V segment lost 4 bases, leaving 7 bases of the junction unmatched. The CDR3 DNA is TGTGCCAGCAGCCGCCGACAGGGAATCGAAAAACTGTTTTTT. Its translation is CASSRRQGIEKLFF. Complete variable domain (other parts from reference TRBV14 and TRBJ1-4): EAGVTQFPSHSVIEKGQTVTLRCDPISGHDNLYWYRRVMGKEIKFLLHFVKESKQDESGMPNNRFLAERTGGTYSTLKVQPAELEDSGVYFCASSRRQGIEKLFFGSGTQLSVL.

This chain joins TRBV7-2 and TRBJ1-1; TRBD1 aligns across 8 bases. Germline V lookup: CDR1 SGHTA, CDR2 FQGNSA. This CDR3 spans 16 amino acids. V shed 2 bases and J 6 bases; nucleotides not matched to a gene: 11. CDR3 bases: TGTGCCAGCAGCTTAAAGTTTTTTCCACAGGGGGCTGAAGCTTTCTTT. Amino acid sequence: CASSLKFFPQGAEAFF.

The chain joins TRBV5-5 to TRBJ1-5, with 7 nucleotides matching TRBD1. The CDR3 has 15 residues. The germline gives CDR1 SGHKS, CDR2 YYEKEE (reference sequence). The trim removed 3 bases at V and 6 bases at J, leaving 9 bases unmatched. The CDR3 loop is CASSSLTGVRQPQHF. In nucleotides, the CDR3 is TGTGCCAGCAGCTCACTAACAGGGGTTCGTCAGCCCCAGCATTTT.

This clone was recorded once. J is TRBJ2-1 and V is TRBV5-1, with 10 bases identical to TRBD2. This CDR3 is built from 16 residues. Looked up from germline, CDR1 is SGHRS and CDR2 is YFSETQ. The junction had 13 bases not matched to a gene; V was cut back by 4 bases and J by 9 bases. CDR3 amino acids: CASSRYGSGGFGEQFF. The CDR3 nucleotides read TGCGCCAGCAGCCGTTATGGTAGCGGGGGGTTCGGTGAGCAGTTCTTC.

This clone came up once. The DNA for the CDR3 is TGCGCCAGCAGCCAAGAACCGGGACAGGGTTATGAAAAACTGTTTTTT. The encoded protein is CASSQEPGQGYEKLFF. The rearrangement joins TRBV4-1 to TRBJ1-4, with 9 nucleotides matching TRBD1. Trimming cost V 0 bases and J 6 bases; bases outside gene matches: 5. The length of the CDR3 is 16 residues. CDR1 and CDR2 from the germline V gene are MGHRA and YSYEKL.

The rearrangement joins TRBV9 to TRBJ2-3, with 8 bases that match TRBD2. Germline V lookup: CDR1 SGDLS, CDR2 YYNGEE. V shed 4 bases and J 4 bases; nucleotides not matched to a gene: 8. The length of the CDR3 is 15 residues. The CDR3 protein is CASSFRTSSADTQYF. The CDR3 nucleotides are TGTGCCAGCAGCTTCCGGACTAGCAGCGCAGATACGCAGTATTTT.

The chain uses TRBV11-2 and TRBJ1-1, with D unclear. V lost 1 base, J lost 0 bases, and 21 bases lay in between. Germline V gives CDR1 SGHAT, CDR2 FQNNGV. This CDR3 contains 19 residues. The CDR3 nucleotides are TGTGCCAGCAGCTTAGCGCGGGGTATGGTGTCTACTCTGAACACTGAAGCTTTCTTT. It specifies CASSLARGMVSTLNTEAFF.

The chain carries TRBV19 and TRBJ2-2; 8 bases agree with TRBD2. V was pared by 3 bases and J by 3 bases, with 0 bases of the junction left unmatched. Germline-derived CDR1 and CDR2 are LNHDA and SQIVND (reference sequence). The CDR3 covers 14 residues. The CDR3 sequence is CASSIGGDTGELFF. The CDR3 DNA is TGTGCCAGTAGTATCGGGGGGGACACCGGGGAGCTGTTTTTT. Full variable domain (missing parts from reference TRBV19 and TRBJ2-2): DGGITQSPKYLFRKEGQNVTLSCEQNLNHDAMYWYRQDPGQGLRLIYYSQIVNDFQKGDIAEGYSVSREKKESFPLTVTSAQKNPTAFYLCASSIGGDTGELFFGEGSRLTVL.

V gene TRBV6-5 combines with J gene TRBJ2-7; perhaps TRBD1 as D (5 bases). This CDR3 has 13 residues. The ends were cut back, 5 bases at V and 0 bases at J, with 8 bases in the middle. Germline CDR1 and CDR2: MNHEY and SVGAGI. This CDR3 is CASSQTASYEQYF. CDR3 nucleotides: TGTGCCAGCAGTCAGACAGCCTCCTACGAGCAGTACTTC.

This clone was seen once. The chain joins TRBV28 to TRBJ2-7; tentatively, D is TRBD2 (6 bases). V was trimmed by 8 bases and J by 3 bases, leaving 14 bases between them. The CDR3 length is 13 residues. CDR1 is MDHEN, CDR2 SYDVKM, per germline. CDR3 amino acids: CASRGTSFYEQYF. The CDR3 coding sequence is TGTGCCAGCCGCGGGACCTCCTTCTACGAGCAGTACTTC.

This clone was detected only once. Other DNA sequences of this sample code for an identical CDR3. The J gene is TRBJ2-7, the V gene TRBV28; maybe TRBD1 (5 bases). The CDR3 is 13 amino acids. Germline values: CDR1 MDHEN, CDR2 SYDVKM. Trimming shortened V by 2 bases and J by 1 base, and 6 bases separated the two germline ends. This chain's CDR3 is CASSLDSSYEQYF. CDR3 in DNA: TGTGCCAGCAGTTTAGACAGTTCCTACGAGCAGTACTTC.

The chain's CDR3 is CASSPRTLNYGYTF. DNA of the CDR3: TGTGCCAGCTCACCACGGACACTTAACTATGGCTACACCTTC. The V call is TRBV18, the J call TRBJ1-2, with D perhaps TRBD1 (5 bases). This CDR3 is built from 14 residues. From germline, CDR1 is KGHSH and CDR2 LQKENI. Trimming removed 1 base from V and 1 base from J, with 7 bases in between.

This chain links TRBV27 with TRBJ2-6; TRBD1 agrees at 7 bases. Per germline, CDR1 MNHEY and CDR2 SMNVEV (reference sequence). With 5 bases clipped from V and 1 base from J, the junction kept 8 bases outside the gene matches. CDR3 length equals 17 residues. Here the CDR3 DNA reads TGTGCCAGCAGTACCAGACAGGGTGAATCTGGGGCCAACGTCCTGACTTTC. This gives the protein CASSTRQGESGANVLTF.

The chain couples TRBV27 to TRBJ2-7; D is perhaps TRBD2 (6 bases). Between the trimmed V and J ends, which lost 3 bases and 3 bases, there was a span of 15 bases. Per the germline V gene, CDR1 is MNHEY and CDR2 is SMNVEV (reference sequence). The CDR3 has 15 residues. The CDR3 bases are TGTGCCAGCAGTTTCTGGCGGGATGGGGTCTACGAGCAGTACTTC. The encoded protein is CASSFWRDGVYEQYF.

The CDR3 region has the DNA TGTGCCAGCAGTGTTGGTAGCGCAGTGGGAGAGACCCAGTACTTC. Translating it yields CASSVGSAVGETQYF. The chain carries TRBV2 and TRBJ2-5, with D maybe TRBD2 (5 bases). With 4 bases removed from V and 4 bases from J, the gap between germline ends came to 16 bases. This CDR3 spans 15 amino acids. Per the germline V gene, CDR1 is SNHLY and CDR2 is FYNNEI.

The chain links TRBV5-3 to TRBJ2-1, with 10 bases identical to TRBD2. TRBV5-3 is noted as an ORF with a role that remains uncertain. This CDR3 spans 17 amino acids. Trimming removed 2 bases from V and 8 bases from J; junction bases left unmatched: 13. CDR3 loop: CARSLVRGLAEVDEQFF. DNA of the CDR3: TGTGCCAGAAGCTTAGTCCGTGGACTAGCGGAGGTCGATGAGCAGTTCTTC.

The DNA of the CDR3 is TGCGCCAGCAGCTTGAGGGGTCGGATGAACACTGAAGCTTTCTTT. Translation gives CASSLRGRMNTEAFF. The chain uses TRBV5-1 and TRBJ1-1, with D perhaps TRBD1 (5 bases). V lost 1 base, J lost 0 bases, and 10 bases lay in between. This CDR3 spans 15 amino acids. Germline V gene sequence: CDR1 SGHRS, CDR2 YFSETQ.

This clone rates as medium-sized. V is TRBV5-1 and J is TRBJ1-6; D is uncertain. The CDR3 runs to 12 residues. Germline V gene data show CDR1 as SGHRS and CDR2 as YFSETQ. Trimming shortened V by 1 base and J by 10 bases, and 6 bases separated the two germline ends. CDR3 DNA: TGCGCCAGCAGCTTGCGGGAGTCACCCCTCCACTTT. Amino acids: CASSLRESPLHF.

In this sample, this clone turned up many times. The chain has TRBV10-2 and TRBJ2-1, with 7 bases identical to TRBD2. Germline V gives CDR1 WSHSY, CDR2 SAAADI. The CDR3 consists of 17 residues. Losses at the gene ends were 2 bases for V and 0 bases for J; bases not matched to a gene: 7. This CDR3 is CASSEVASGSSYNEQFF. CDR3 in DNA: TGCGCCAGCAGTGAGGTGGCTAGCGGAAGCTCCTACAATGAGCAGTTCTTC.

The V and J genes are TRBV19 and TRBJ1-3, with D hard to call. Trimming left V 1 base short and J 2 bases short, with 9 bases between. The CDR3 is 15 residues long. Germline CDR1 is LNHDA and CDR2 is SQIVND (reference sequence). The CDR3 loop is CASSIVWRPGNTIYF. The CDR3, as DNA: TGTGCCAGTAGTATAGTCTGGAGGCCTGGAAACACCATATATTTT.

This sequence joins TRBV24-1 and TRBJ1-2; 7 positions match TRBD1. V lost 3 bases, J lost 4 bases, and 7 bases stayed unmatched. CDR3 length: 15 amino acids. Looked up from germline, CDR1 is KGHDR and CDR2 is SFDVKD. For the CDR3, the DNA is TGTGCCACCAGTGATCCTAAGACAGGGCGCTATGGCTACACCTTC. This gives the protein CATSDPKTGRYGYTF.

The rearrangement uses TRBV2 and TRBJ1-4; 7 nucleotides line up with TRBD1. The length of the CDR3 is 13 residues. The trim removed 11 bases at V and 3 bases at J, leaving 6 bases unmatched. Germline V gene data show CDR1 as SNHLY and CDR2 as FYNNEI. CDR3: CAFWDSPNEKLFF. The CDR3 DNA is TGTGCCTTCTGGGACAGCCCTAATGAAAAACTGTTTTTT.

The chain joins TRBV29-1 to TRBJ1-2, with D possibly matching TRBD1 (5 bases). The V end lost 4 bases, the J end lost 8 bases, and 17 bases lay between the germline ends. This CDR3 has 13 residues. From germline, CDR1 is SQVTM and CDR2 ANQGSEA. The CDR3 sequence is CSVVHGGRGGYTF. CDR3 nucleotides: TGCAGCGTTGTTCACGGGGGACGGGGAGGCTACACCTTC.

The rearrangement uses TRBV19 and TRBJ1-2, with 8 bases lining up with TRBD1. V shed 7 bases and J 4 bases; nucleotides not matched to a gene: 8. This CDR3 region has 14 residues. CDR1 is LNHDA and CDR2 is SQIVND in the germline V gene (reference sequence). The CDR3 is CASMGDRTRYGYTF. CDR3 sequence (DNA): TGTGCCAGTATGGGGGACAGGACCCGCTATGGCTACACCTTC.

This chain joins TRBV23-1 and TRBJ2-5; possible D gene TRBD1, 6 bases. TRBV23-1 is an ORF; its function is uncertain. V was cut by 0 bases and J by 3 bases, with 17 bases left in between. This CDR3 comprises 17 residues. This CDR3 reads CASSQSVGAGREETQYF. CDR3 DNA: TGCGCCAGCAGTCAATCGGTGGGGGCAGGGCGGGAAGAGACCCAGTACTTC.

J is TRBJ2-3 and V is TRBV5-5; no definite D call. Germline CDR1 SGHKS, CDR2 YYEKEE (reference sequence). The CDR3 sequence is 14 residues long. The germline V and J ends were trimmed by 7 bases and 4 bases, with 16 bases remaining between them. Here the CDR3 reads CASFHPGGADTQYF. CDR3 in DNA: TGTGCCAGCTTTCACCCGGGTGGCGCAGATACGCAGTATTTT. Together with reference TRBV5-5 and TRBJ2-3, the CDR3 gives the full variable domain: DAGVTQSPTHLIKTRGQQVTLRCSPISGHKSVSWYQQVLGQGPQFIFQYYEKEERGRGNFPDRFSARQFPNYSSELNVNALLLGDSALYLCASFHPGGADTQYFGPGTRLTVL.